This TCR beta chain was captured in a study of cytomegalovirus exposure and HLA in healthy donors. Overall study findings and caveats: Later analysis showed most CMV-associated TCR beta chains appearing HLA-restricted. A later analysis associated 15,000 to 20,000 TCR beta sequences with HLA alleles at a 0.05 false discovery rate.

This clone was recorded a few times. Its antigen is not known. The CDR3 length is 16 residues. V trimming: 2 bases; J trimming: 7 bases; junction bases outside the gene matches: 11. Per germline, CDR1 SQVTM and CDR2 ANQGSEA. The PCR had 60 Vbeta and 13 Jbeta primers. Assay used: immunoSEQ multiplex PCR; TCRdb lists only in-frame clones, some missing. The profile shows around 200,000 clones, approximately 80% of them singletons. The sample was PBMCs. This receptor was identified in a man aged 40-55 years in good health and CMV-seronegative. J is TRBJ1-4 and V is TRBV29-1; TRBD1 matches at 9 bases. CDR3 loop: CSVENRTGQGSEKLFF. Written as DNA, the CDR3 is TGCAGCGTTGAAAATAGAACGGGACAGGGAAGTGAAAAACTGTTTTTT.